These T cell receptor beta chains were read from a single sample in a study of blood T cell repertoires in COVID-19. TCRdb keeps only in-frame clones here, not all; method: immunoSEQ multiplex PCR. The sample shows about 410,000 clones, 89% of them seen only once. The sample comprised peripheral blood. These receptors originate from a woman between 35 and 50 years old with COVID-19, enrolled during active disease. CDR3s include the opening cysteine and the closing phenylalanine or tryptophan. A D gene is named only where the DNA matches it firmly. Clone size is not always given. Where it is, it says once, few, many or a class for expanded clones.

clone size: .
J gene: TRBJ1-1
D gene: .
V gene: TRBV6-5
CDR3 protein: CASRPTNRNTEAFF
CDR3 DNA: TGTGCCAGCAGACCTACGAATAGGAACACTGAAGCTTTCTTT

clone size: .
J gene: TRBJ2-1
D gene: TRBD2
V gene: TRBV28
CDR3 protein: CASTIREGLTYNEQFF
CDR3 DNA: TGTGCCAGCACCATTCGGGAGGGGCTGACCTACAATGAGCAGTTCTTC

clone size: .
J gene: TRBJ2-3
D gene: TRBD2
V gene: TRBV9
CDR3 protein: CASSVDPGGTDTQYF
CDR3 DNA: TGTGCCAGCAGCGTAGATCCGGGAGGTACGGATACGCAGTATTTT

clone size: .
J gene: TRBJ2-1
D gene: TRBD1
V gene: TRBV11-2
CDR3 protein: CASSSDRGNEQFF
CDR3 DNA: TGTGCCAGCAGCTCGGACAGGGGAAATGAGCAGTTCTTC

clone size: .
J gene: TRBJ2-1
D gene: TRBD2
V gene: TRBV28
CDR3 protein: CASSLERGYYNEQFF
CDR3 DNA: TGTGCCAGCAGTTTGGAGCGGGGGTACTACAATGAGCAGTTCTTC

clone size: .
J gene: TRBJ1-3
D gene: .
V gene: TRBV19
CDR3 protein: CASTPGFRVMENTIYF
CDR3 DNA: TGTGCCAGTACCCCAGGCTTCAGGGTCATGGAGAACACCATATATTTT

clone size: .
J gene: TRBJ2-7
D gene: .
V gene: TRBV6-5
CDR3 protein: CAPRGYRGNEQYF
CDR3 DNA: TGTGCCCCTCGGGGGTACAGGGGCAACGAGCAGTACTTC

clone size: once
J gene: TRBJ1-2
D gene: .
V gene: TRBV19
CDR3 protein: CASSLPISGDGYTF
CDR3 DNA: TGTGCCAGTAGTCTACCTATATCAGGGGATGGCTACACCTTC

clone size: .
J gene: TRBJ1-6
D gene: TRBD1
V gene: TRBV7-2
CDR3 protein: CASSRRVGGQGVYSPLHF
CDR3 DNA: TGTGCCAGCAGCCGCCGGGTGGGCGGACAGGGGGTATATTCACCCCTCCACTTT

clone size: .
J gene: TRBJ2-1
D gene: TRBD2
V gene: TRBV4-3
CDR3 protein: CASSQKAGGTYNEQFF
CDR3 DNA: TGCGCCAGCAGCCAGAAAGCGGGAGGGACCTACAATGAGCAGTTCTTC

clone size: .
J gene: TRBJ1-1
D gene: .
V gene: TRBV5-1
CDR3 protein: CASSLDGGRVDTEAFF
CDR3 DNA: TGCGCCAGCAGCTTGGACGGTGGGAGGGTTGACACTGAAGCTTTCTTT

clone size: .
J gene: TRBJ2-3
D gene: TRBD1
V gene: TRBV30
CDR3 protein: CAWSSGTGGADTQYF
CDR3 DNA: TGTGCCTGGAGTAGCGGGACAGGGGGCGCAGATACGCAGTATTTT

clone size: .
J gene: TRBJ2-7
D gene: TRBD1
V gene: TRBV4-3
CDR3 protein: CASSQGVNRGAWVHYEQYF
CDR3 DNA: TGCGCCAGCAGCCAAGGCGTTAACAGGGGCGCCTGGGTGCATTACGAGCAGTACTTC

clone size: .
J gene: TRBJ2-3
D gene: .
V gene: TRBV9
CDR3 protein: CASSSRLSTDTQYF
CDR3 DNA: TGTGCCAGCAGCTCCCGTCTGAGCACAGATACGCAGTATTTT

clone size: .
J gene: TRBJ1-1
D gene: TRBD1
V gene: TRBV4-1
CDR3 protein: CASSQGDRNTEAFF
CDR3 DNA: TGCGCCAGCAGCCAAGGGGACAGGAACACTGAAGCTTTCTTT

clone size: .
J gene: TRBJ1-2
D gene: .
V gene: TRBV7-5
CDR3 protein: CARSLDWARYGYTF
CDR3 DNA: TGTGCCAGAAGCTTAGACTGGGCTCGGTATGGCTACACCTTC

clone size: .
J gene: TRBJ1-5
D gene: .
V gene: TRBV19
CDR3 protein: CASSGRGNQPQHF
CDR3 DNA: TGTGCCAGTAGTGGTAGAGGGAATCAGCCCCAGCATTTT

clone size: .
J gene: TRBJ1-2
D gene: TRBD1
V gene: TRBV6-6
CDR3 protein: CASSPGWDREGGYTF
CDR3 DNA: TGTGCCAGCAGCCCTGGGTGGGACAGGGAGGGCGGCTACACCTTC

clone size: .
J gene: TRBJ1-2
D gene: .
V gene: TRBV5-1
CDR3 protein: CASGNRGYGYTF
CDR3 DNA: TGCGCCAGCGGCAATCGAGGCTATGGCTACACCTTC

clone size: .
J gene: TRBJ1-1
D gene: TRBD1
V gene: TRBV7-9
CDR3 protein: CASSLGDRGRWTEAFF
CDR3 DNA: TGTGCCAGCAGCTTAGGGGACAGGGGGCGATGGACTGAAGCTTTCTTT

clone size: once
J gene: TRBJ1-5
D gene: .
V gene: TRBV30
CDR3 protein: CAWSGSVSNQPQHF
CDR3 DNA: TGTGCCTGGAGTGGGAGCGTTAGCAATCAGCCCCAGCATTTT

clone size: .
J gene: TRBJ1-1
D gene: TRBD1
V gene: TRBV30
CDR3 protein: CAWSQGAYTEAFF
CDR3 DNA: TGTGCCTGGAGTCAGGGGGCATACACTGAAGCTTTCTTT

clone size: .
J gene: TRBJ2-2
D gene: .
V gene: TRBV27
CDR3 protein: CASSTRDTGELFF
CDR3 DNA: TGTGCCAGCTCAACTAGGGACACCGGGGAGCTGTTTTTT

clone size: .
J gene: TRBJ1-1
D gene: .
V gene: TRBV7-9
CDR3 protein: CASSLGGDGSTEAFF
CDR3 DNA: TGTGCCAGCAGCTTAGGGGGCGATGGATCCACTGAAGCTTTCTTT

clone size: .
J gene: TRBJ2-5
D gene: TRBD2
V gene: TRBV27
CDR3 protein: CASRRTSGGETQYF
CDR3 DNA: TGTGCCAGCCGGAGGACTAGTGGGGGGGAGACCCAGTACTTC

clone size: .
J gene: TRBJ2-1
D gene: TRBD2
V gene: TRBV7-2
CDR3 protein: CASSFSGGAFINEQFF
CDR3 DNA: TGTGCCAGCAGCTTTAGCGGGGGGGCGTTTATCAATGAGCAGTTCTTC

clone size: .
J gene: TRBJ1-5
D gene: .
V gene: TRBV4-2
CDR3 protein: CASSQDGTRGYNQPQHF
CDR3 DNA: TGTGCCAGCAGCCAAGATGGGACGAGGGGGTACAATCAGCCCCAGCATTTT

clone size: .
J gene: TRBJ1-5
D gene: TRBD1
V gene: TRBV18
CDR3 protein: CASSPPPGQGSPQHF
CDR3 DNA: TGTGCCAGCTCACCACCCCCGGGACAGGGGTCGCCCCAGCATTTT

clone size: once
J gene: TRBJ2-3
D gene: .
V gene: TRBV6-5
CDR3 protein: CASSRDSTDTQYF
CDR3 DNA: TGTGCCAGCAGTCGCGATTCCACAGATACGCAGTATTTT

clone size: .
J gene: TRBJ1-2
D gene: TRBD1
V gene: TRBV19
CDR3 protein: CASSLGQGSDGYTF
CDR3 DNA: TGTGCCAGTAGTTTGGGACAGGGTAGCGATGGCTACACCTTC

clone size: .
J gene: TRBJ1-5
D gene: .
V gene: TRBV6-5
CDR3 protein: CASGRGNQPQHF
CDR3 DNA: TGTGCCAGCGGCCGGGGAAATCAGCCCCAGCATTTT

clone size: .
J gene: TRBJ2-3
D gene: TRBD2
V gene: TRBV7-9
CDR3 protein: CASSPQNSGGAADTQYF
CDR3 DNA: TGTGCCAGCAGCCCCCAGAATAGCGGGGGGGCGGCAGATACGCAGTATTTT

clone size: .
J gene: TRBJ2-1
D gene: TRBD1
V gene: TRBV15
CDR3 protein: CATSRVLTGSSYNEQFF
CDR3 DNA: TGTGCCACCAGCAGGGTTCTGACAGGGTCCTCCTACAATGAGCAGTTCTTC

clone size: .
J gene: TRBJ2-2
D gene: .
V gene: TRBV18
CDR3 protein: CASSPLDSALTGELFF
CDR3 DNA: TGTGCCAGCTCACCCTTAGACAGTGCTTTGACCGGGGAGCTGTTTTTT

clone size: .
J gene: TRBJ2-6
D gene: TRBD1
V gene: TRBV7-2
CDR3 protein: CASSLVGTGGTGANVLTF
CDR3 DNA: TGTGCCAGCAGCTTGGTCGGAACAGGGGGTACTGGGGCCAACGTCCTGACTTTC

clone size: .
J gene: TRBJ2-7
D gene: .
V gene: TRBV2
CDR3 protein: CASSARILYSYEQYF
CDR3 DNA: TGTGCCAGCAGTGCGAGAATCTTATACTCCTACGAGCAGTACTTC

clone size: .
J gene: TRBJ1-5
D gene: TRBD1
V gene: TRBV5-1
CDR3 protein: CASSEGQGAMTPQHF
CDR3 DNA: TGCGCCAGCAGCGAAGGACAGGGGGCGATGACGCCCCAGCATTTT

clone size: .
J gene: TRBJ1-2
D gene: TRBD1
V gene: TRBV30
CDR3 protein: CAWSPTGNYGYTF
CDR3 DNA: TGTGCCTGGAGTCCGACAGGGAACTATGGCTACACCTTC

clone size: .
J gene: TRBJ1-4
D gene: TRBD1
V gene: TRBV7-2
CDR3 protein: CASSSGTGRHEKLFF
CDR3 DNA: TGTGCCAGCAGCTCCGGGACAGGGCGACATGAAAAACTGTTTTTT

clone size: .
J gene: TRBJ1-3
D gene: .
V gene: TRBV19
CDR3 protein: CASSKGKGVSGNTIYF
CDR3 DNA: TGTGCCAGTAGTAAGGGAAAGGGAGTCTCTGGAAACACCATATATTTT

clone size: .
J gene: TRBJ2-7
D gene: .
V gene: TRBV27
CDR3 protein: CASSFFGQGTSYEQYF
CDR3 DNA: .

clone size: few
J gene: TRBJ1-1
D gene: TRBD1
V gene: TRBV10-3
CDR3 protein: CAISVSQGLKTEAFF
CDR3 DNA: TGTGCCATCAGTGTCTCACAGGGGTTGAAGACTGAAGCTTTCTTT

clone size: .
J gene: TRBJ1-2
D gene: .
V gene: TRBV4-1
CDR3 protein: CASSQREQGLNYTF
CDR3 DNA: TGCGCCAGCAGCCAACGTGAACAGGGATTAAACTACACCTTC

clone size: .
J gene: TRBJ2-3
D gene: TRBD1
V gene: TRBV2
CDR3 protein: CASSDPDRAQTDTQYF
CDR3 DNA: TGTGCCAGCAGTGACCCCGACAGGGCCCAGACAGATACGCAGTATTTT

clone size: .
J gene: TRBJ1-3
D gene: TRBD1
V gene: TRBV4-2
CDR3 protein: CASSQTGGPRSGNTIYF
CDR3 DNA: TGTGCCAGCAGCCAAACAGGGGGCCCTCGCTCTGGAAACACCATATATTTT

clone size: .
J gene: TRBJ2-1
D gene: .
V gene: TRBV3-1/TRBV3-2
CDR3 protein: CASSQRRSFSYNEQFF
CDR3 DNA: TGTGCCAGCAGCCAAAGAAGAAGCTTCTCCTACAATGAGCAGTTCTTC

clone size: .
J gene: TRBJ1-2
D gene: TRBD1
V gene: TRBV29-1
CDR3 protein: CSVDRVSTYGYTF
CDR3 DNA: TGCAGCGTGGACAGGGTTTCAACCTATGGCTACACCTTC

clone size: .
J gene: TRBJ1-1
D gene: TRBD1
V gene: TRBV6-5
CDR3 protein: CASPFGTVEAFF
CDR3 DNA: TGTGCCAGCCCTTTCGGGACAGTTGAAGCTTTCTTT

clone size: .
J gene: TRBJ1-1
D gene: .
V gene: TRBV7-3
CDR3 protein: CASSRSGQGTEAFF
CDR3 DNA: TGTGCCAGCAGTCGATCAGGGCAAGGCACTGAAGCTTTCTTT

clone size: .
J gene: TRBJ1-1
D gene: .
V gene: TRBV28
CDR3 protein: CASRALVVVNTEAFF
CDR3 DNA: TGTGCCAGCAGAGCCCTAGTGGTCGTGAACACTGAAGCTTTCTTT

clone size: .
J gene: TRBJ1-2
D gene: .
V gene: TRBV19
CDR3 protein: CASNNREYGYTF
CDR3 DNA: TGTGCCAGTAATAACAGGGAATATGGCTACACCTTC

clone size: once
J gene: TRBJ2-7
D gene: TRBD1
V gene: TRBV7-3
CDR3 protein: CASSAQTGGEQYF
CDR3 DNA: TGTGCCAGCAGCGCCCAAACAGGGGGGGAGCAGTACTTC

clone size: .
J gene: TRBJ1-5
D gene: TRBD1
V gene: TRBV28
CDR3 protein: CASSINRGRVPQHF
CDR3 DNA: TGTGCCAGCAGTATAAACAGGGGTCGGGTGCCCCAGCATTTT

clone size: .
J gene: TRBJ1-1
D gene: TRBD1
V gene: TRBV2
CDR3 protein: CASGRDRGQNTEAFF
CDR3 DNA: TGTGCCAGCGGACGGGACAGGGGTCAGAACACTGAAGCTTTCTTT

clone size: .
J gene: TRBJ1-3
D gene: .
V gene: TRBV7-9
CDR3 protein: CASTPEGRTGNTIYF
CDR3 DNA: TGTGCCAGCACCCCGGAGGGCAGGACTGGAAACACCATATATTTT